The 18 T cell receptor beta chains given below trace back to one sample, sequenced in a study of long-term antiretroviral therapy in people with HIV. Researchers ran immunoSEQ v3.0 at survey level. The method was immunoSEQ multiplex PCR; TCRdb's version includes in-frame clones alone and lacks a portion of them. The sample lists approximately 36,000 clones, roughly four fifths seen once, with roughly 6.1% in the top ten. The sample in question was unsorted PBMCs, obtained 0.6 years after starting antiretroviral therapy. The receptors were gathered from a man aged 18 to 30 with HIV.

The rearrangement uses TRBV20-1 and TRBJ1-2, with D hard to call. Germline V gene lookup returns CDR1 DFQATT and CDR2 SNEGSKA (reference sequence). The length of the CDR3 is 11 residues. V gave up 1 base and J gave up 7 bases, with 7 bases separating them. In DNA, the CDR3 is TGCAGTGCTAGAGTCTTAGGTGGCTACACCTTC. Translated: CSARVLGGYTF.

DNA for the CDR3: TGTGCCAGCAGTTTATATCCCCCCCGGACTAGCGGGATGGATGAGCAGTTCTTC. This codes for CASSLYPPRTSGMDEQFF. The V gene is TRBV27, the J gene TRBJ2-1; 12 positions agree with TRBD2. Germline V gene data show CDR1 as MNHEY and CDR2 as SMNVEV (reference sequence). This CDR3 is 18 amino acids long. V gave up 1 base and J gave up 8 bases; unmatched junction bases: 12.

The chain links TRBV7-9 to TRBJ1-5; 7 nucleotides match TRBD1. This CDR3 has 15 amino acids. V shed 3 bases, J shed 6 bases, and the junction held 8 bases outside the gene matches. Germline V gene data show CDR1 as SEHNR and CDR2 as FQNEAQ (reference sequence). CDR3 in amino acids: CASSFAGGPSQPQHF. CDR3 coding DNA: TGTGCCAGCAGCTTCGCAGGGGGACCGAGTCAGCCCCAGCATTTT. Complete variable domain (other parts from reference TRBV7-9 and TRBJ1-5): DTGVSQNPRHKITKRGQNVTFRCDPISEHNRLYWYRQTLGQGPEFLTYFQNEAQLEKSRLLSDRFSAERPKGSFSTLEIQRTEQGDSAMYLCASSFAGGPSQPQHFGDGTRLSIL.

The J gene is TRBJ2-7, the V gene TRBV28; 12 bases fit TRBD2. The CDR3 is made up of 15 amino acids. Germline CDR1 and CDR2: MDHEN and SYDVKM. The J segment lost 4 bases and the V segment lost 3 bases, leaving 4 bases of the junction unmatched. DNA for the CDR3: TGTGCCAGCAGTTTCCGACTAGCGGGAGTTTACGAGCAGTACTTC. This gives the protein CASSFRLAGVYEQYF.

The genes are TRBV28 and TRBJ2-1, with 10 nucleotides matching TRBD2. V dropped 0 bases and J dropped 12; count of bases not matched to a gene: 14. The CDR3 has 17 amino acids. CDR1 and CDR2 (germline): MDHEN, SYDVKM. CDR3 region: CASSLWAVSSGRSGQFF. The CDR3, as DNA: TGTGCCAGCAGTTTATGGGCCGTTTCTAGCGGGAGATCAGGGCAGTTCTTC.

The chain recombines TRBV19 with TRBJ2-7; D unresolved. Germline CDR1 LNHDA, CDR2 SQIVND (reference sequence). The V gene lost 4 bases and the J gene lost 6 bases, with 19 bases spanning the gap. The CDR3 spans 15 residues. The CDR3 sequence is CASSNPFRANREQYF. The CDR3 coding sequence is TGTGCCAGTAGTAACCCGTTTAGGGCCAATCGCGAGCAGTACTTC.

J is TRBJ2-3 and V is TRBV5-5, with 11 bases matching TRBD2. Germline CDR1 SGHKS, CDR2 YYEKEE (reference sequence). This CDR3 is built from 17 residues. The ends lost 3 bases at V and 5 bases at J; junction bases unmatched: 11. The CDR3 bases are TGTGCCAGCAGCTCTTCGATAGCGGGAGGGCCGGGAGATACGCAGTATTTT. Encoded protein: CASSSSIAGGPGDTQYF.

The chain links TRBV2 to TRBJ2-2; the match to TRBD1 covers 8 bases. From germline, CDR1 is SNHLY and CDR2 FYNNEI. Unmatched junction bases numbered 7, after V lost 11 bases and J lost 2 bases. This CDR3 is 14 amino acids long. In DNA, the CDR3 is TGTGCCGGAACCGGGACAGGCAACACCGGGGAGCTGTTTTTT. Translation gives CAGTGTGNTGELFF.

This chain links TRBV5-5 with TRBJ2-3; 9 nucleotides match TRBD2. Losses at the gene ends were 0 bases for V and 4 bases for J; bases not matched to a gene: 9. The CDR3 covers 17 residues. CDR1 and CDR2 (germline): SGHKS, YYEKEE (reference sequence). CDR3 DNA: TGTGCCAGCAGCTTGGGGTCTAGCGGGGCACTTTCAGATACGCAGTATTTT. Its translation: CASSLGSSGALSDTQYF.

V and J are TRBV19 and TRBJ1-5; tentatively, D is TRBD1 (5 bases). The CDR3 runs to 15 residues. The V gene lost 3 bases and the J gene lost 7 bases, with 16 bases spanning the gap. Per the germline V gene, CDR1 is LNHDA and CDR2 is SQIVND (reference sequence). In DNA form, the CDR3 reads TGTGCCAGTAGTATTGGGCAGGGATTCGGGCAGCCCCAGCATTTT. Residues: CASSIGQGFGQPQHF.

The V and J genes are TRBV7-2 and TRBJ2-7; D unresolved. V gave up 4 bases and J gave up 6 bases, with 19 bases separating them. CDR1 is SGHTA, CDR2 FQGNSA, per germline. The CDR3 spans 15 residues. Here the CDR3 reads CASSSFPLTAFEQYF. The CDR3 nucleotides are TGTGCCAGCAGCTCCTTCCCCCTCACTGCTTTCGAGCAGTACTTC.

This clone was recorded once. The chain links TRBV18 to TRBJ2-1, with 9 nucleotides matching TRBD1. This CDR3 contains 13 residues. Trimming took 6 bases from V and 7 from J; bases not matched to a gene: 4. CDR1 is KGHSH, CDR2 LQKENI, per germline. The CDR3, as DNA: TGTGCCAGCTCCCGGACAGGGGCAAATGAGCAGTTCTTC. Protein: CASSRTGANEQFF.

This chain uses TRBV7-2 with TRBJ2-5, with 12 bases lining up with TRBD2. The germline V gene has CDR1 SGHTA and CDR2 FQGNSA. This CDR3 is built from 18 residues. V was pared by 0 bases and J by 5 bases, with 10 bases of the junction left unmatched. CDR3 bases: TGTGCCAGCAGCTTAGCGGTGAGGCTAGCGGGAGGGAGTGAGACCCAGTACTTC. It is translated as CASSLAVRLAGGSETQYF.

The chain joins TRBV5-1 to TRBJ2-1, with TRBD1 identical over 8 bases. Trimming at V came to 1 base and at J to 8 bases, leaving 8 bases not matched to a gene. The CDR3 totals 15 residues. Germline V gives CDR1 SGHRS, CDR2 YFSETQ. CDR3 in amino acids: CASSLRSGQAHEQFF. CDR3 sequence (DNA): TGCGCCAGCAGCTTGCGTTCGGGACAGGCCCATGAGCAGTTCTTC.

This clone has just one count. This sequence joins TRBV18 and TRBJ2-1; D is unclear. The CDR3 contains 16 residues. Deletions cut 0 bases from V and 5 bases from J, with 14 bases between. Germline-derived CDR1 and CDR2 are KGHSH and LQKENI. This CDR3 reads CASSPPVKGSHNEQFF. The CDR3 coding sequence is TGTGCCAGCTCACCACCGGTCAAGGGTTCGCACAATGAGCAGTTCTTC.

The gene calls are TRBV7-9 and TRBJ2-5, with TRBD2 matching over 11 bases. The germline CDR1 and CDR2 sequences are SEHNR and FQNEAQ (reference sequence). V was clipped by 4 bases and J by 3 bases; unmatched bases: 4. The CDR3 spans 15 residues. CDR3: CASSSASGRKETQYF. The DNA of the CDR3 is TGTGCCAGCAGCTCGGCTAGCGGGAGGAAAGAGACCCAGTACTTC.

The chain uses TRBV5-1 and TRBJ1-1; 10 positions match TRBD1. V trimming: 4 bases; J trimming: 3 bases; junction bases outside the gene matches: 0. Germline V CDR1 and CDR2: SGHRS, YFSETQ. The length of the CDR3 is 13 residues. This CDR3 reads CASSGTGDTEAFF. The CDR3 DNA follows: TGCGCCAGCAGCGGGACAGGGGACACTGAAGCTTTCTTT.

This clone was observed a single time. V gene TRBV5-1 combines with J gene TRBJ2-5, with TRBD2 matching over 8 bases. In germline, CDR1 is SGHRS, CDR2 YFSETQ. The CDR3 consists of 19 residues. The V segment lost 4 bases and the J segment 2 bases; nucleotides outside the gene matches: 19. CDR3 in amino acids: CASSPGGVYGSGVQETQYF. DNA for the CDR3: TGCGCCAGCAGCCCCGGGGGGGTCTACGGTAGCGGAGTACAAGAGACCCAGTACTTC.